This T cell receptor (beta chain) is from a study of cytomegalovirus exposure and HLA in healthy donors. This clone was counted a few times. This PCR relied on a set of 60 Vbeta primers and 13 Jbeta primers. The protocol was immunoSEQ multiplex PCR, while the TCRdb copy is restricted to in-frame clones and leaves out a portion. Of some 150,000 clones in the sample, roughly three quarters were seen once. V was pared by 0 bases and J by 2 bases, with 5 bases between. Germline assignment: CDR1 SGHRS and CDR2 YFSETQ. The CDR3 is 14 amino acids. The receptor was isolated from a human donor in good health. The chain uses TRBV5-1 and TRBJ2-2; unclear D gene. The sequenced sample was PBMCs. The CDR3 region has the DNA TGCGCCAGCAGCTTGGGGGCCAACACCGGGGAGCTGTTTTTT. Translated, it gives CASSLGANTGELFF.